The clone carrying this TCR beta chain showed up just once. This specimen belongs to a study of blood T cell repertoires in COVID-19. Study details: Spain, Italy and the United States supplied samples that represented acute and convalescent COVID-19. Sources were T cells, B-cell-depleted T cells, or PBMCs; the material itself was cDNA or gDNA.

Trimming stripped 4 bases from V and 11 bases from J, with 26 bases between. The CDR3 runs 16 residues. CDR1 is LGHDT and CDR2 is YNNKEL in the germline V gene (reference sequence). Original data processing: Reference gene primer amplification in the assay estimated nucleated cell counts. Measured with immunoSEQ multiplex PCR; TCRdb has only the in-frame clones, and not every one. The DNA gave D and trimming, while V, J and clone size come from that table. This sample has 50,000 or so clones, with 75% to 90% found just once. The chain uses TRBV3-1 (or the pseudogene TRBV3-2) and TRBJ1-1; weak D call: TRBD1 (6 bases). This receptor was taken from a human donor in a cohort sampled during active COVID-19. Sequencing was performed on peripheral blood. This chain's CDR3 is CASSPRITAGVLNAFF. The DNA of the CDR3 is TGTGCCAGCAGCCCCAGAATTACGGCAGGGGTACTGAACGCTTTCTTT.